This T cell receptor (beta chain) was sequenced during a study of blood T cell repertoires in COVID-19. Study information: The study drew acute and convalescent COVID-19 samples from the United States, Italy and Spain. T cells, B-cell-depleted T cells, or PBMCs supplied cDNA or gDNA.

V was clipped by 3 bases and J by 4 bases; unmatched bases: 6. The CDR3 has 15 amino acids. Germline CDR1 reads KGHDR; CDR2 reads SFDVKD. Original methodology: It was from reference gene primer amplification that nucleated cell counts were estimated. TCRdb's copy holds only in-frame clones and misses some; the assay was immunoSEQ multiplex PCR. V and J calls and clone size are those listed in that table; D and trimming were worked out from the DNA. The sample includes more than 150,000 clones, roughly 88% seen only once; the top ten take 9.8%. The sample was peripheral blood. This clonotype was sampled from an elderly woman with acute or convalescent COVID-19. The chain recombines TRBV24-1 with TRBJ1-2; 8 nucleotides agree with TRBD1. The CDR3 DNA follows: TGTGCCACCAGTGATAAGAAGACAGGGGTCTATGGCTACACCTTC. It specifies CATSDKKTGVYGYTF.